This T cell receptor beta chain originates from a study of cytomegalovirus exposure and HLA in healthy donors. Whole-study context: HLA-typed donors contributed 65 million to 85 million unique TCRs, which were held in an early data release.

General study findings and limits: One later analysis reportedly identified an Asian-associated ancestry cluster that showed fewer N-insertions than the approximately 600-donor mean.

The primer mix had 60 Vbeta and 13 Jbeta primers. The method was immunoSEQ multiplex PCR; TCRdb's version includes in-frame clones alone and lacks a portion of them. The profile shows 100,000 to 150,000 clones, about two thirds of them singletons. Comments on this clone: Its antigen is not identified.

The receptor's source is a man aged 25-45 years in good health and CMV-seronegative. Specimen: PBMCs.

Here the CDR3 reads CAWTTGAGTEAFF. CDR3 DNA sequence: TGTGCCTGGACTACAGGGGCTGGCACTGAAGCTTTCTTT. The chain employs TRBV30 and TRBJ1-1; 7 positions match TRBD1. This CDR3 has 13 residues. After removal of 4 bases from V and 4 bases from J, the junction contained 6 bases not matched to a gene. In germline, CDR1 is GTSNPN, CDR2 SVGIG (reference sequence).